This passage covers 13 T cell receptor beta chains from one sample sequenced in a study of beta chain features in type 1 diabetes. Findings of the study overall: TCRB CDR3 length was moderately but significantly reduced in all four CD4+ subsets of Type 1 diabetes patients.

Sequencing targeted expressed TCRB transcripts, as all isolated RNA had been reverse transcribed. Generated by immunoSEQ multiplex PCR, the TCRdb table keeps only in-frame clones and is missing some. The data show around 650,000 clones, around 12% seen once. These receptors lack a known antigen. The sample taken for sequencing was naive CD4+ T cells from blood. The receptors come from a man younger than 45 with type 1 diabetes.

Only a few counts were recorded for this clone. J is TRBJ2-2 and V is TRBV10-3; D uncertain. Germline V gene lookup returns CDR1 ENHRY and CDR2 SYGVKD. Trimming pared 4 bases from V and 9 bases from J, leaving 9 bases between. The length of the CDR3 is 12 residues. This chain's CDR3 is CAISATNRELFF. For the CDR3, the DNA is TGTGCCATCAGTGCGACGAACCGGGAGCTGTTTTTT.

This clone was detected only a few times. The chain links TRBV11-1 to TRBJ2-3; 7 bases are a match to TRBD1. The germline V gene encodes CDR1 SGHAT and CDR2 FQDESV (reference sequence). This CDR3 contains 15 residues. V trimming: 5 bases; J trimming: 1 base; junction bases outside the gene matches: 6. For the CDR3, the DNA is TGTGCCAGCAGCCGAGACAGGGTGGGCACAGATACGCAGTATTTT. Translating gives CASSRDRVGTDTQYF.

This clone was observed a few times. This sequence joins TRBV7-6 and TRBJ2-5, with a tentative D call TRBD2 (5 bases). Germline V lookup: CDR1 SGHVS, CDR2 FNYEAQ. The V end lost 3 bases, the J end lost 4 bases, and 6 bases lay between the germline ends. The CDR3 is made up of 12 amino acids. The CDR3 region has the DNA TGTGCCAGCAGCTTTGGGAGAGAGACCCAGTACTTC. Its protein is CASSFGRETQYF.

The chain combines TRBV7-3 with TRBJ2-3, with 11 bases lining up with TRBD2. In germline, CDR1 is SGHTA, CDR2 FQGTGA. This CDR3 is 20 amino acids long. The trim removed 2 bases at V and 0 bases at J, leaving 13 bases unmatched. The CDR3 reads CASSLGRRSSGGTSTDTQYF. CDR3 coding DNA: TGTGCCAGCAGCTTAGGTCGGAGGTCTAGCGGGGGGACTAGCACAGATACGCAGTATTTT. The variable domain in full, completed from reference TRBV7-3 and TRBJ2-3, reads GAGVSQTPSNKVTEKGKYVELRCDPISGHTALYWYRQSLGQGPEFLIYFQGTGAADDSGLPNDRFFAVRPEGSVSTLKIQRTERGDSAVYLCASSLGRRSSGGTSTDTQYFGPGTRLTVL.

V usage is TRBV7-7 and J usage is TRBJ2-7, with D possibly being TRBD1 (5 bases). Per germline, CDR1 SSHAT and CDR2 FNYEAQ (reference sequence). Trimming stripped 5 bases from V and 0 bases from J, with 11 bases between. This CDR3 has 14 residues. In DNA form, the CDR3 reads TGTGCCAGCAGCCCGACAGAGTACTCCTACGAGCAGTACTTC. Its translation: CASSPTEYSYEQYF.

This clone was found a few times. This chain links TRBV30 with TRBJ2-7; no clear D gene. Germline V lookup: CDR1 GTSNPN, CDR2 SVGIG (reference sequence). The CDR3 sequence is 12 residues long. V lost 3 bases and J lost 6, with 12 bases in between. This CDR3 reads CAWRAYRSEQYF. The CDR3 DNA reads as TGTGCCTGGAGGGCCTATCGCTCCGAGCAGTACTTC.

In its sample, this clone was seen a few times. The rearrangement uses TRBV5-4 and TRBJ2-1; 9 bases are shared with TRBD2. This CDR3 comprises 16 residues. J gave up 2 bases and V 0 bases, and 3 bases lay outside the gene matches. The germline V gene encodes CDR1 SGHNT and CDR2 YYREEE (reference sequence). This chain's CDR3 is CASSLAGGGAYNEQFF. The CDR3 coding sequence is TGTGCCAGCAGCTTGGCCGGCGGGGGGGCCTACAATGAGCAGTTCTTC. Full variable domain (rest looked up from reference TRBV5-4 and TRBJ2-1): ETGVTQSPTHLIKTRGQQVTLRCSSQSGHNTVSWYQQALGQGPQFIFQYYREEENGRGNFPPRFSGLQFPNYSSELNVNALELDDSALYLCASSLAGGGAYNEQFFGPGTRLTVL.

This clone was detected only a few times. This chain uses TRBV30 with TRBJ2-1; 7 bases are a match to TRBD2. This CDR3 region has 12 residues. CDR1 and CDR2 from the germline V gene are GTSNPN and SVGIG (reference sequence). Trimming removed 6 bases from V and 3 bases from J; junction bases left unmatched: 2. CDR3 sequence: CACRGDYNEQFF. The CDR3 coding sequence is TGTGCCTGCCGGGGGGACTACAATGAGCAGTTCTTC.

In its sample, this clone was seen a few times. The chain recombines TRBV29-1 with TRBJ1-2; no clear D. Germline V gene sequence: CDR1 SQVTM, CDR2 ANQGSEA. CDR3 length: 13 amino acids. Trimming took off 7 bases at V and 3 bases at J, with 15 bases between the two ends. This CDR3 is CSAQTILDYGYTF. The CDR3 nucleotides read TGCAGCGCCCAGACTATTCTGGACTATGGCTACACCTTC.

V and J are TRBV28 and TRBJ1-5; possibly TRBD1 for D (6 bases). Trimming removed 3 bases at V and 0 bases at J, with 12 bases between. CDR1 MDHEN and CDR2 SYDVKM come from the germline V gene. The CDR3 loop spans 16 amino acids. The CDR3 loop is CASSLTGAYSNQPQHF. Here the CDR3 DNA reads TGTGCCAGCAGTTTGACGGGGGCGTATAGCAATCAGCCCCAGCATTTT.

This clone was detected only a few times. Other nucleotide sequences in the sample specify the same CDR3. The chain recombines TRBV29-1 with TRBJ2-7; D may be TRBD1 (5 bases). Trimming shortened V by 4 bases and J by 1 base, and 11 bases separated the two germline ends. The CDR3 runs to 13 residues. The germline CDR1 and CDR2 sequences are SQVTM and ANQGSEA. The CDR3: CSVGGRASYEQYF. CDR3 bases: TGCAGCGTTGGGGGCAGGGCGTCCTACGAGCAGTACTTC.

This clone was found a few times. J is TRBJ2-1 and V is TRBV5-4; TRBD2 agrees at 9 bases. J was trimmed by 2 bases and V by 0 bases; bases with no gene match: 6. Germline V gene data show CDR1 as SGHNT and CDR2 as YYREEE (reference sequence). The CDR3 runs to 17 residues. The DNA of the CDR3 is TGTGCCAGCAGCTTGGTTCGTAGCGGGGGTACCTACAATGAGCAGTTCTTC. Translating it yields CASSLVRSGGTYNEQFF.

The genes are TRBV4-1 and TRBJ2-1; D is perhaps TRBD2 (5 bases). Per the germline V gene, CDR1 is MGHRA and CDR2 is YSYEKL. CDR3 size: 12 residues. V shed 0 bases and J shed 10 bases, with 7 bases lying between them. CDR3 protein: CASSQDRREQFF. The CDR3 coding sequence is TGCGCCAGCAGCCAAGATAGGAGGGAGCAGTTCTTC.